The 15 T cell receptor beta chains given below trace back to one sample, sequenced in a study of blood T cell repertoires in COVID-19. Sequenced by immunoSEQ multiplex PCR; TCRdb stores in-frame clones only, minus some. The sample gives 200,000 to 250,000 clones, 85% of which show up once; about 2.4% is in the top ten. What was sequenced was peripheral blood. These receptors came from a woman in her sixties or seventies with COVID-19, enrolled during active disease.

The V and J genes are TRBV28 and TRBJ1-1, with no clear D. Per the germline V gene, CDR1 is MDHEN and CDR2 is SYDVKM. The CDR3 length is 11 residues. The ends were cut back, 7 bases at V and 1 base at J, with 4 bases in the middle. The CDR3 bases are TGTGCCAGCACCTCGAACACTGAAGCTTTCTTT. It translates to CASTSNTEAFF.

This chain joins TRBV7-3 and TRBJ2-2; TRBD2 matches 9 bases. The CDR3 is 16 residues long. Germline-derived CDR1 and CDR2 are SGHTA and FQGTGA. The junction had 10 bases not matched to a gene; V was cut back by 7 bases and J by 4 bases. The CDR3 sequence is CASTPGLRGGTGELFF. Here the CDR3 DNA reads TGTGCCAGCACCCCAGGGTTGCGGGGGGGCACCGGGGAGCTGTTTTTT.

CDR3 protein: CASSRSGSGSYNEQFF. In DNA, the CDR3 is TGCGCCAGCAGCCGGAGCGGGAGTGGATCCTACAATGAGCAGTTCTTC. The chain combines TRBV4-3 with TRBJ2-1; TRBD2 agrees at 8 bases. Unmatched junction bases numbered 6, after V lost 4 bases and J lost 1 base. Germline V gene sequence: CDR1 LGHNA, CDR2 YSLEER. The CDR3 length is 16 residues.

The chain couples TRBV30 to TRBJ1-1; perhaps TRBD1 as D (6 bases). This CDR3 spans 15 amino acids. Germline CDR1 reads GTSNPN; CDR2 reads SVGIG (reference sequence). V dropped 0 bases and J dropped 6 bases, with 17 bases sitting between them. This chain's CDR3 is CAWSVLLGAVAEAFF. In DNA, the CDR3 is TGTGCCTGGAGTGTACTTCTGGGGGCCGTCGCTGAAGCTTTCTTT.

This rearrangement joins TRBV10-3 to TRBJ2-7; 11 bases map to TRBD2. CDR1 is ENHRY and CDR2 is SYGVKD in the germline V gene. The CDR3 runs 14 residues. The trim removed 7 bases at V and 1 base at J, leaving 3 bases unmatched. In DNA form, the CDR3 reads TGTGCCATCAAGAGACTAGCGGGATCCTACGAGCAGTACTTC. Translation gives CAIKRLAGSYEQYF.

This clone was observed a few times. This same CDR3 is encoded by further DNA sequences in the sample. This chain connects TRBV2 to TRBJ1-5, with unresolved D. The V and J ends lost 6 bases and 5 bases respectively, with 11 bases between them. The CDR3 runs to 13 residues. The germline V gene encodes CDR1 SNHLY and CDR2 FYNNEI. The CDR3 loop is CASRGLGDQPQHF. The CDR3 coding sequence is TGTGCCAGCAGGGGATTGGGAGATCAGCCCCAGCATTTT.

This chain uses TRBV4-2 with TRBJ2-3; D remains ambiguous. Germline CDR1 LGHNA, CDR2 YNFKEQ. The CDR3 extends over 13 amino acids. Between the trimmed V and J ends, which lost 4 bases and 4 bases, there was a span of 9 bases. The CDR3 reads CASSPRWADTQYF. Here the CDR3 DNA reads TGTGCCAGCAGCCCGAGGTGGGCAGATACGCAGTATTTT.

This chain links TRBV6-5 with TRBJ1-2; weak D call: TRBD1 (6 bases). There are 13 residues in the CDR3. V gave up 6 bases and J gave up 4 bases, with 12 bases separating them. The germline CDR1 and CDR2 sequences are MNHEY and SVGAGI. As DNA, the CDR3 is TGTGCCAGCAGATTCGACAGGAGCTATGGCTACACCTTC. Protein product: CASRFDRSYGYTF.

The V gene is TRBV5-1, the J gene TRBJ1-1; 8 bases align to TRBD1. V gave up 3 bases and J gave up 3 bases; unmatched junction bases: 13. The CDR3 extends over 17 amino acids. The germline gives CDR1 SGHRS, CDR2 YFSETQ. The CDR3 DNA follows: TGCGCCAGCAGCTACCTGGGCAGGGGGCAAAGAGACACTGAAGCTTTCTTT. Its translation is CASSYLGRGQRDTEAFF.

The J gene is TRBJ2-3, the V gene TRBV29-1; 8 bases line up with TRBD1. The CDR3 consists of 13 residues. CDR1 SQVTM and CDR2 ANQGSEA come from the germline V gene. J gave up 6 bases and V 6 bases, and 8 bases lay outside the gene matches. The CDR3 spells CSVATGGLDTQYF. Here the CDR3 DNA reads TGCAGCGTAGCAACAGGGGGGCTGGATACGCAGTATTTT.

This rearrangement joins TRBV3-1 (or the pseudogene TRBV3-2) to TRBJ2-3, with TRBD2 identical over 14 bases. The V gene's germline CDR1 is LGHDT and CDR2 YNNKEL (reference sequence). V trimming: 3 bases; J trimming: 5 bases; junction bases outside the gene matches: 4. This CDR3 spans 16 amino acids. The CDR3 DNA follows: TGTGCCAGCAGCCAGGGACTAGCGGGAGATGTAGATACGCAGTATTTT. It yields the protein CASSQGLAGDVDTQYF.

This sequence joins TRBV29-1 and TRBJ2-1; 8 nucleotides line up with TRBD2. The CDR3 consists of 13 residues. Germline CDR1 reads SQVTM; CDR2 reads ANQGSEA. Germline trimming cut 4 bases from V and 9 bases from J; bases unmatched to any gene: 8. CDR3 coding DNA: TGCAGCGTTGTCACGGGGGGGAGGGCTGAGCAGTTCTTC. The encoded protein is CSVVTGGRAEQFF.

The chain has TRBV27 and TRBJ2-7, with 10 bases that match TRBD1. The germline V gene encodes CDR1 MNHEY and CDR2 SMNVEV (reference sequence). V was clipped by 2 bases and J by 3 bases; unmatched bases: 13. The CDR3 has 18 residues. CDR3 sequence: CASSLGSPRQGALYEQYF. CDR3 nucleotide sequence: TGTGCCAGCAGTTTAGGTAGCCCAAGACAGGGGGCGCTCTACGAGCAGTACTTC.

The rearrangement links TRBV11-2 to TRBJ2-7; the D gene is possibly TRBD2 (5 bases). The V gene's germline CDR1 is SGHAT and CDR2 FQNNGV. The CDR3 contains 13 residues. Trimming left V 6 bases short and J 4 bases short, with 13 bases between. CDR3 loop: CASSVGSWYEQYF. The CDR3 nucleotides read TGTGCCAGCAGTGTGGGGAGTTGGTACGAGCAGTACTTC.

The chain joins TRBV9 to TRBJ1-1; the D gene is possibly TRBD1 (6 bases). CDR1 and CDR2 (germline): SGDLS, YYNGEE. The CDR3 loop spans 14 amino acids. Deletions cut 0 bases from V and 1 base from J, with 7 bases between. CDR3 sequence reads: CASSVVQGNTEAFF. In DNA form, the CDR3 reads TGTGCCAGCAGCGTAGTACAGGGGAACACTGAAGCTTTCTTT.